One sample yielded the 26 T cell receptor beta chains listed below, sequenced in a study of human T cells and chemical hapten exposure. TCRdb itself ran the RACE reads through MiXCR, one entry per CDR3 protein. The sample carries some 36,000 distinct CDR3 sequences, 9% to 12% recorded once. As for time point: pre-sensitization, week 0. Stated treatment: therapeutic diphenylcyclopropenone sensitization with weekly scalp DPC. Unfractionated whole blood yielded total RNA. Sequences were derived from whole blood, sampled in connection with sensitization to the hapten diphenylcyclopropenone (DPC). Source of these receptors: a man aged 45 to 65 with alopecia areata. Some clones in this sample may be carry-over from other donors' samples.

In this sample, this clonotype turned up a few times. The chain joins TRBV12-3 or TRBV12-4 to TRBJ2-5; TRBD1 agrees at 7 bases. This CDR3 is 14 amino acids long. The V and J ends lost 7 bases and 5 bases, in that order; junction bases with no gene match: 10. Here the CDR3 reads CASTLTGSGETQYF. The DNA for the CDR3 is TGTGCCAGCACCTTGACAGGGTCCGGGGAGACCCAGTACTTC.

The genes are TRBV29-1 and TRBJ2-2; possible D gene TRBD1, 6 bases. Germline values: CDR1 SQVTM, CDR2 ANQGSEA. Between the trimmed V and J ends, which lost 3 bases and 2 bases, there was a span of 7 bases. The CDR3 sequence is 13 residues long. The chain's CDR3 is CSVEGHNTGELFF. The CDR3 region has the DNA TGCAGCGTTGAGGGACACAACACCGGGGAGCTGTTTTTT.

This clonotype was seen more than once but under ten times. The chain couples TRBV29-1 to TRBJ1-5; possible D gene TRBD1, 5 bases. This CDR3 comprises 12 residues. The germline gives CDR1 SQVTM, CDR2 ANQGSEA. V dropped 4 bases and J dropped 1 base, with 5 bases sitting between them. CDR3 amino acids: CSVAGSNQPQHF. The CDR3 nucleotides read TGCAGCGTTGCAGGGAGCAATCAGCCCCAGCATTTT.

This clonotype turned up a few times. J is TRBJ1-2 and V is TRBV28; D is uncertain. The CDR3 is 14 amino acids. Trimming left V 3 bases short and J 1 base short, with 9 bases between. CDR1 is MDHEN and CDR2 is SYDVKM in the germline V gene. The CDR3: CASSFAGINYGYTF. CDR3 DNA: TGTGCCAGCAGTTTCGCCGGGATTAACTATGGCTACACCTTC.

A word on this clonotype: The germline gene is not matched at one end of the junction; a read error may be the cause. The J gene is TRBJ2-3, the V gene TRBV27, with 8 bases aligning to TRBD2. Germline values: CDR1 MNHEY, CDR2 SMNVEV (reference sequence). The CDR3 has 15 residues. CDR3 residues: CASSVTSGSIDTQYF. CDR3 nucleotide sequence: TGTGCCAGCAGTGTTACTAGCGGAAGCATAGATACGCAGTATTTT.

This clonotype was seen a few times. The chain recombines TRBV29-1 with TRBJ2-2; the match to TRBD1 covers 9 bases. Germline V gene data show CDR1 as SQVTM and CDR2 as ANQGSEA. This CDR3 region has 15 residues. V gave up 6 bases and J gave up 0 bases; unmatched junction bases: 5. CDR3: CSVGGTGSNTGELFF. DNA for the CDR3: TGCAGCGTAGGGGGGACAGGGTCGAACACCGGGGAGCTGTTTTTT.

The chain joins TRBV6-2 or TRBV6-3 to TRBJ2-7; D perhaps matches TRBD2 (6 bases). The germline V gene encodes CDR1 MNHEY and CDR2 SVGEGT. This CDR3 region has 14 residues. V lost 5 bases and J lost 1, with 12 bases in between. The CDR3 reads CASSTFAGSYEQYF. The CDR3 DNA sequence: TGTGCCAGCAGTACTTTCGCGGGATCCTACGAGCAGTACTTC.

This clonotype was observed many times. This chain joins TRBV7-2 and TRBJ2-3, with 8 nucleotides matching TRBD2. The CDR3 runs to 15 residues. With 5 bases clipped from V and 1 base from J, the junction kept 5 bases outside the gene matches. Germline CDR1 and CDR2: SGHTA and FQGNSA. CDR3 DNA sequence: TGTGCCAGCAGCCAAAGCGGGAGTGGCACAGATACGCAGTATTTT. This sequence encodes CASSQSGSGTDTQYF. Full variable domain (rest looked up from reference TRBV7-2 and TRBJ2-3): GAGVSQSPSNKVTEKGKDVELRCDPISGHTALYWYRQSLGQGLEFLIYFQGNSAPDKSGLPSDRFSAERTGGSVSTLTIQRTQQEDSAVYLCASSQSGSGTDTQYFGPGTRLTVL.

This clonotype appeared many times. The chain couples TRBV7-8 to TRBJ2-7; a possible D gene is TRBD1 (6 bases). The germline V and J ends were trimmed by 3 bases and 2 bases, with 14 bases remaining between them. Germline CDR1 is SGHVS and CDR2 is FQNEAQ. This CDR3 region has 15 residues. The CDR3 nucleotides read TGTGCCAGCAGCTTGACAGGAGCAACCACCTACGAGCAGTACTTC. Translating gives CASSLTGATTYEQYF.

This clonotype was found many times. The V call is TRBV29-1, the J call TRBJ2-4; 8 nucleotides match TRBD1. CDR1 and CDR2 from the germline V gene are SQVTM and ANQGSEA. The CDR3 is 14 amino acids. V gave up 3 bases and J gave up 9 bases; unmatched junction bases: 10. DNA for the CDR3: TGCAGCGTTGAGATGGGCAGGGGGCGAAGCATTCAGTACTTC. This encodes CSVEMGRGRSIQYF. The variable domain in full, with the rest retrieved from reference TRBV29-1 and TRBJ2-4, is SAVISQKPSRDICQRGTSLTIQCQVDSQVTMMFWYRQQPGQSLTLIATANQGSEATYESGFVIDKFPISRPNLTFSTLTVSNMSPEDSSIYLCSVEMGRGRSIQYFGAGTRLSVL.

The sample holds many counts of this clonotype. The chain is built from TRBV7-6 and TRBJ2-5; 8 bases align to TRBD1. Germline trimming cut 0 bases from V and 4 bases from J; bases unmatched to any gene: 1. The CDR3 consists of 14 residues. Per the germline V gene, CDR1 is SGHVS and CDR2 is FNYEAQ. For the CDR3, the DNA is TGTGCCAGCAGCTTAGCGACAGGGGCAGAGACCCAGTACTTC. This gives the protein CASSLATGAETQYF.

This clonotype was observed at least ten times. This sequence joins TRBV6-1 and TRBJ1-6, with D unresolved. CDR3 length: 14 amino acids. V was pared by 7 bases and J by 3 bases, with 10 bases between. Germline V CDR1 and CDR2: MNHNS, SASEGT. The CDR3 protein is CASTRGVYNSPLHF. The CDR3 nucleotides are TGTGCCAGCACCCGGGGTGTCTATAATTCACCCCTCCACTTT.

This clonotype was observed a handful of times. CDR3 sequence (DNA): TGTGCCAGCAGTTTATCTTGGACTAGCGGCACCGGGGAGCTGTTTTTT. Amino acid sequence: CASSLSWTSGTGELFF. V gene TRBV12-3 or TRBV12-4 combines with J gene TRBJ2-2; 10 bases are a match to TRBD2. With V trimmed by 2 bases and J by 4 bases, 4 bases remained unmatched. The CDR3 totals 16 residues.

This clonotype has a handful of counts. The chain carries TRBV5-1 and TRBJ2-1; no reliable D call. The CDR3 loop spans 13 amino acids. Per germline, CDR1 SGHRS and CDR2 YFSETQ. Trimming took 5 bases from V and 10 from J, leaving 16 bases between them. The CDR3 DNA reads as TGCGCCAGCAGGGCCTCGGAGACACAAGAGCAGTTCTTC. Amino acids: CASRASETQEQFF.

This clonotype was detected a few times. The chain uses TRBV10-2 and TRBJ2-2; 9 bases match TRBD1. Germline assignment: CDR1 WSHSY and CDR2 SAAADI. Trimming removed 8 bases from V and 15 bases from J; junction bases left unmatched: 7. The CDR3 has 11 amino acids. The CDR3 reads CASSRDRDMFF. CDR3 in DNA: TGCGCCAGCTCCCGGGACAGGGATATGTTTTTT.

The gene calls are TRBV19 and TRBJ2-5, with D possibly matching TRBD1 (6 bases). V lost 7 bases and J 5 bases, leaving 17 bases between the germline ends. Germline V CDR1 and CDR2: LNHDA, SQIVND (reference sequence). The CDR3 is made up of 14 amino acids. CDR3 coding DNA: TGTGCCAGTAAGGAAACCAGGGGATTCGAGACCCAGTACTTC. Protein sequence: CASKETRGFETQYF.

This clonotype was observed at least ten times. This CDR3 is CASSLGGRAYEQYF. The DNA for the CDR3 is TGTGCCAGCAGTTTAGGGGGGAGGGCCTACGAGCAGTACTTC. The chain combines TRBV27 with TRBJ2-7, with 7 bases that match TRBD2. The germline gives CDR1 MNHEY, CDR2 SMNVEV (reference sequence). The CDR3 spans 14 residues. V lost 2 bases and J lost 2; bases outside the gene matches: 3.

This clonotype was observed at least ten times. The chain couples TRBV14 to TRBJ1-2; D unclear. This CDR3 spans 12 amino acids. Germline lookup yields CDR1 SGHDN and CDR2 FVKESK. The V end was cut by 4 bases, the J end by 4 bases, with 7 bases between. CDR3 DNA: TGTGCCAGCAGCCTATGGGCCTATGGCTACACCTTC. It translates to CASSLWAYGYTF.

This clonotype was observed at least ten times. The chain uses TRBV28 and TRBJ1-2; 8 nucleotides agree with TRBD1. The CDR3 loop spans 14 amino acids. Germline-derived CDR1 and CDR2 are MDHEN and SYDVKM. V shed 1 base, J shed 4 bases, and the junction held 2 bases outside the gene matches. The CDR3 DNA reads TGTGCCAGCAGTTTATTGACAGGGGTCTATGGCTACACCTTC. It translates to CASSLLTGVYGYTF.

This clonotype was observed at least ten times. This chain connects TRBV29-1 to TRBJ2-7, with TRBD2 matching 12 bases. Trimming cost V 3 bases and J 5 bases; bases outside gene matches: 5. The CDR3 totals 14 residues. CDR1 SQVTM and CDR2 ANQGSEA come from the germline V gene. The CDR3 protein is CSVDTSGGTHEQYF. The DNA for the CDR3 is TGCAGCGTTGATACTAGCGGGGGGACCCACGAGCAGTACTTC.

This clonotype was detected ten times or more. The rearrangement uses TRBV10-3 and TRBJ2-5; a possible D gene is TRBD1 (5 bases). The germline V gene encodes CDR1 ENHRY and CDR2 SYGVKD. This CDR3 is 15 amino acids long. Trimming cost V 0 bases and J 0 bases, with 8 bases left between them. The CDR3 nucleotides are TGTGCCATCAGTGAGTCGAGACAGAACCAAGAGACCCAGTACTTC. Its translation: CAISESRQNQETQYF.

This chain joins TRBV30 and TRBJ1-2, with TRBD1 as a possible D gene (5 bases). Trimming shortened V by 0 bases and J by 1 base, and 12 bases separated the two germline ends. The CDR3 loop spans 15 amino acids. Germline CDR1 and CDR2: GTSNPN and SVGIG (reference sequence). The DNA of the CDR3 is TGTGCCTGGAGTGTAGGAGAGGGGCGTAACTATGGCTACACCTTC. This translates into CAWSVGEGRNYGYTF.

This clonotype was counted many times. Here the CDR3 DNA reads TGTGCCAGCAGCCTGACCGAAGAAATGTCCTACGAGCAGTACTTC. Protein product: CASSLTEEMSYEQYF. This sequence joins TRBV12-3 or TRBV12-4 and TRBJ2-7; D is unresolved. Trimming removed 6 bases from V and 1 base from J, with 16 bases in between. The CDR3 runs 15 residues.

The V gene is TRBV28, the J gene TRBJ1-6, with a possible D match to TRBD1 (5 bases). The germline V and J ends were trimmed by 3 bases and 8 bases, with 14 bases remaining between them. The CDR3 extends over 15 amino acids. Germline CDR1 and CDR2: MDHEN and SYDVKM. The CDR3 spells CASSFGAGNYSPLHF. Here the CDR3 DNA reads TGTGCCAGCAGTTTCGGCGCAGGGAACTATTCACCCCTCCACTTT.

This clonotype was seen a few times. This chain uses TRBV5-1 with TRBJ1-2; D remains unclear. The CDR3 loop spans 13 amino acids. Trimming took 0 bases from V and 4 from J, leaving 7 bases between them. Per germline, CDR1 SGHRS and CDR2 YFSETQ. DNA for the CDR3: TGCGCCAGCAGCTTGGACCTTGGCTATGGCTACACCTTC. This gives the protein CASSLDLGYGYTF.

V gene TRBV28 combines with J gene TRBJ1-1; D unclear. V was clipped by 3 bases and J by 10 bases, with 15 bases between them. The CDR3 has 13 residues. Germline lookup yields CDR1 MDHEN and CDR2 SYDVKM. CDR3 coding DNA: TGTGCCAGCAGTTTGCCGGTTCAGGAGGGAGCTTTCTTT. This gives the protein CASSLPVQEGAFF.